The next 30 T cell receptor beta chains were all read from a single sample in a study of cytomegalovirus exposure and HLA in healthy donors. Vbeta (60) and Jbeta (13) primers were used in the PCR. Some clones are missing from TCRdb's copy, which holds only in-frame ones; the method was immunoSEQ multiplex PCR. The data hold over 200,000 clones, with approximately 84% observed a single time. The specimen was PBMCs. The receptor set was obtained from a middle-aged woman in good health and CMV-seronegative.

This clone has only one observation. The chain combines TRBV2 with TRBJ2-1; 12 bases fit TRBD2. Trimming cost V 8 bases and J 6 bases; bases outside gene matches: 5. The CDR3 runs to 14 residues. Germline CDR1 reads SNHLY; CDR2 reads FYNNEI. CDR3 in amino acids: CASWLLAGGNEQFF. CDR3 nucleotide sequence: TGTGCCAGCTGGTTACTAGCGGGGGGCAATGAGCAGTTCTTC.

This chain joins TRBV5-4 and TRBJ2-7; the match to TRBD1 covers 9 bases. After removal of 3 bases from V and 5 bases from J, the junction contained 9 bases not matched to a gene. The CDR3 loop spans 15 amino acids. Germline-derived CDR1 and CDR2 are SGHNT and YYREEE (reference sequence). The CDR3 coding sequence is TGTGCCAGCAGCTACGGGACAGGGAGATATGACGAGCAGTACTTC. Its protein is CASSYGTGRYDEQYF.

The chain has TRBV19 and TRBJ2-7, with 10 bases fitting TRBD1. Trimming took 4 bases from V and 2 from J; bases not matched to a gene: 8. In germline, CDR1 is LNHDA, CDR2 SQIVND (reference sequence). The CDR3 has 16 amino acids. CDR3 nucleotide sequence: TGTGCCAGTAGTAAAGTCCCTGGGACAGGGGCCTACGAGCAGTACTTC. Its protein product is CASSKVPGTGAYEQYF.

This clone was seen a handful of times. The V and J genes are TRBV6-1 and TRBJ1-5; 7 nucleotides match TRBD1. Trimming at V came to 10 bases and at J to 0 bases, leaving 9 bases not matched to a gene. This CDR3 region has 15 residues. Germline loops: CDR1 MNHNS, CDR2 SASEGT. The CDR3 region has the DNA TGTGCCACCACTGGGGACAGATTTAGCAATCAGCCCCAGCATTTT. This gives the protein CATTGDRFSNQPQHF.

This chain connects TRBV28 to TRBJ1-5; 9 nucleotides align to TRBD1. This CDR3 is 15 amino acids long. The V and J ends lost 4 bases and 6 bases, in that order; junction bases with no gene match: 7. CDR1 is MDHEN and CDR2 is SYDVKM in the germline V gene. As DNA, the CDR3 is TGTGCCAGCAGTTCAGGACAGGGGAAAAGTCAGCCCCAGCATTTT. Translating it yields CASSSGQGKSQPQHF.

The rearrangement links TRBV7-8 to TRBJ2-1, with 14 bases identical to TRBD2. The CDR3 sequence is 15 residues long. V trimming: 5 bases; J trimming: 6 bases; junction bases outside the gene matches: 3. Germline CDR1 and CDR2: SGHVS and FQNEAQ. CDR3 amino acids: CASSTTSGGANEQFF. The CDR3 region has the DNA TGTGCCAGCAGCACGACTAGCGGGGGGGCCAATGAGCAGTTCTTC.

The chain joins TRBV27 to TRBJ2-1; 12 nucleotides align to TRBD2. The germline CDR1 and CDR2 sequences are MNHEY and SMNVEV (reference sequence). J was trimmed by 4 bases and V by 5 bases; bases with no gene match: 6. The CDR3 loop spans 16 amino acids. This chain's CDR3 is CASSPRTSGVYNEQFF. CDR3 nucleotide sequence: TGTGCCAGCAGTCCACGGACTAGCGGGGTTTACAATGAGCAGTTCTTC.

The chain joins TRBV2 to TRBJ2-7; D is perhaps TRBD1 (7 bases). V was pared by 8 bases and J by 7 bases, with 18 bases between. In germline, CDR1 is SNHLY, CDR2 FYNNEI. The CDR3 consists of 13 residues. Written as DNA, the CDR3 is TGTGCCAGCGCCGGAGGGGGCGCGAGGGAGCAGTACTTC. Translating gives CASAGGGAREQYF.

The chain has TRBV7-2 and TRBJ2-1; perhaps TRBD2 as D (7 bases). The length of the CDR3 is 14 residues. In germline, CDR1 is SGHTA, CDR2 FQGNSA. The germline V and J ends were trimmed by 3 bases and 9 bases, with 15 bases remaining between them. CDR3 sequence: CASSFIQGGGEQFF. The CDR3 nucleotides read TGTGCCAGCAGCTTCATACAGGGCGGGGGTGAGCAGTTCTTC.

The chain carries TRBV6-5 and TRBJ1-1; tentative D call: TRBD1 (6 bases). Germline V gene sequence: CDR1 MNHEY, CDR2 SVGAGI. The CDR3 extends over 15 amino acids. With 6 bases removed from V and 2 bases from J, the gap between germline ends came to 16 bases. CDR3 nucleotides: TGTGCCAGCAGCCCTACAGGGATGAGAAACACTGAAGCTTTCTTT. This translates into CASSPTGMRNTEAFF.

Details on this clone: Other DNA sequences in the sample encode the same CDR3. The rearrangement uses TRBV2 and TRBJ2-5; 12 positions match TRBD2. The CDR3 is 16 residues long. V was pared by 9 bases and J by 4 bases, with 12 bases of the junction left unmatched. Per germline, CDR1 SNHLY and CDR2 FYNNEI. The DNA for the CDR3 is TGTGCCAGTAGTCTCGAGGGACTAGCGGGCGGAGAGACCCAGTACTTC. Its translation: CASSLEGLAGGETQYF.

V gene TRBV6-4 combines with J gene TRBJ1-1, with no clear D. Germline V lookup: CDR1 MRHNA, CDR2 SNTAGT. The V end lost 3 bases, the J end lost 1 base, and 9 bases lay between the germline ends. The CDR3 has 14 amino acids. The CDR3 DNA follows: TGTGCCAGCAGTGAGGAGGCGGGGAACACTGAAGCTTTCTTT. Residues: CASSEEAGNTEAFF.

The V call is TRBV5-1, the J call TRBJ2-7; 9 bases map to TRBD2. Germline V gives CDR1 SGHRS, CDR2 YFSETQ. The CDR3 length is 14 residues. V lost 0 bases, J lost 4 bases, and 2 bases stayed unmatched. The CDR3 region has the DNA TGCGCCAGCAGCTTGGAAGCGGGGGGATACGAGCAGTACTTC. Its protein is CASSLEAGGYEQYF. Filled out from reference TRBV5-1 and TRBJ2-7, the complete variable domain reads KAGVTQTPRYLIKTRGQQVTLSCSPISGHRSVSWYQQTPGQGLQFLFEYFSETQRNKGNFPGRFSGRQFSNSRSEMNVSTLELGDSALYLCASSLEAGGYEQYFGPGTRLTVT.

The genes are TRBV4-2 and TRBJ2-2, with 7 bases aligning to TRBD1. This CDR3 is 15 amino acids long. Germline CDR1 reads LGHNA; CDR2 reads YNFKEQ. V gave up 0 bases and J gave up 5 bases; unmatched junction bases: 3. CDR3 in amino acids: CASSQETGRTGELFF. CDR3 sequence (DNA): TGTGCCAGCAGCCAAGAGACAGGGCGGACCGGGGAGCTGTTTTTT.

V and J are TRBV11-2 and TRBJ2-7, with 8 nucleotides matching TRBD2. The V gene's germline CDR1 is SGHAT and CDR2 FQNNGV. V shed 1 base, J shed 3 bases, and the junction held 8 bases outside the gene matches. There are 16 residues in the CDR3. The CDR3, as DNA: TGTGCCAGCAGCTTAGGAAGCGGGGGCACCCTCTACGAGCAGTACTTC. It encodes CASSLGSGGTLYEQYF. Filled out from reference TRBV11-2 and TRBJ2-7, the complete variable domain reads EAGVAQSPRYKIIEKRQSVAFWCNPISGHATLYWYQQILGQGPKLLIQFQNNGVVDDSQLPKDRFSAERLKGVDSTLKIQPAKLEDSAVYLCASSLGSGGTLYEQYFGPGTRLTVT.

V usage is TRBV2 and J usage is TRBJ1-1; D not resolved. Germline CDR1 SNHLY, CDR2 FYNNEI. V was shortened by 1 base and J by 7 bases, with 16 bases between the two germline ends. The CDR3 totals 15 residues. CDR3 in amino acids: CASSEGSRRGIEAFF. CDR3 sequence (DNA): TGTGCCAGCAGTGAAGGGTCTAGGCGAGGGATTGAAGCTTTCTTT.

This clone was detected a few times. V gene TRBV19 combines with J gene TRBJ2-2; 10 bases line up with TRBD2. Losses at the gene ends were 4 bases for V and 6 bases for J; bases not matched to a gene: 5. Germline V gene data show CDR1 as LNHDA and CDR2 as SQIVND (reference sequence). The CDR3 is made up of 15 amino acids. CDR3 residues: CASSKGLAISGELFF. The DNA for the CDR3 is TGTGCCAGTAGTAAGGGACTAGCGATTTCCGGGGAGCTGTTTTTT.

The chain joins TRBV28 to TRBJ1-4, with D perhaps TRBD1 (5 bases). The CDR3 runs to 11 residues. The ends were cut back, 2 bases at V and 16 bases at J, with 11 bases in the middle. Per germline, CDR1 MDHEN and CDR2 SYDVKM. The CDR3 loop is CASSLEDIRFF. The CDR3 DNA reads TGTGCCAGCAGTTTAGAGGACATTCGGTTTTTT.

The rearrangement uses TRBV4-3 and TRBJ2-5; D gene uncertain. CDR3 size: 14 residues. Germline loops: CDR1 LGHNA, CDR2 YSLEER. Deletions cut 0 bases from V and 4 bases from J, with 9 bases between. CDR3: CASSQESRGETQYF. The CDR3 nucleotides read TGCGCCAGCAGCCAAGAGAGCCGAGGAGAGACCCAGTACTTC.

V gene TRBV18 combines with J gene TRBJ2-2, with 7 bases lining up with TRBD1. This CDR3 spans 15 amino acids. CDR1 is KGHSH, CDR2 LQKENI, per germline. With V trimmed by 3 bases and J by 8 bases, 9 bases remained unmatched. This CDR3 is CASSPPGGESGELFF. CDR3 bases: TGTGCCAGCTCACCTCCAGGGGGTGAGTCTGGGGAGCTGTTTTTT.

The chain uses TRBV6-1 and TRBJ1-2, with D maybe TRBD1 (5 bases). V was pared by 5 bases and J by 4 bases, with 14 bases between. Per germline, CDR1 MNHNS and CDR2 SASEGT. The CDR3 is 14 residues long. For the CDR3, the DNA is TGTGCCAGCAGTACCCTCGGACAATTCTATGGCTACACCTTC. Translated: CASSTLGQFYGYTF.

The chain employs TRBV19 and TRBJ1-5; D perhaps matches TRBD1 (6 bases). This CDR3 spans 17 amino acids. The V gene's germline CDR1 is LNHDA and CDR2 SQIVND (reference sequence). V was cut by 1 base and J by 2 bases, with 15 bases left in between. CDR3 region: CASSIVMGRGGNQPQHF. In DNA form, the CDR3 reads TGTGCCAGTAGTATAGTAATGGGCAGGGGAGGCAATCAGCCCCAGCATTTT.

About this clone itself: The sample carries other DNA sequences with the same CDR3. The chain carries TRBV18 and TRBJ2-5, with D maybe TRBD1 (6 bases). Per the germline V gene, CDR1 is KGHSH and CDR2 is LQKENI. Deletions cut 2 bases from V and 2 bases from J, with 9 bases between. This CDR3 comprises 14 residues. CDR3 amino acids: CASSPGGDQETQYF. CDR3 coding DNA: TGTGCCAGCTCACCAGGGGGCGATCAAGAGACCCAGTACTTC.

This clone was observed a handful of times. The chain combines TRBV6-5 with TRBJ1-1; 8 nucleotides agree with TRBD1. The CDR3 extends over 15 amino acids. V dropped 5 bases and J dropped 7; count of bases not matched to a gene: 12. Germline lookup yields CDR1 MNHEY and CDR2 SVGAGI. In nucleotides, the CDR3 is TGTGCCAGCAGTGGGGGCAGGGGGCTGGCAGGTGAAGCTTTCTTT. Amino acids: CASSGGRGLAGEAFF.

This CDR3 is CASSARGRSQPQHF. The DNA for the CDR3 is TGTGCCAGCAGCGCTCGGGGAAGGAGTCAGCCCCAGCATTTT. The chain joins TRBV2 to TRBJ1-5, with D unclear. The CDR3 is 14 amino acids. Trimming cost V 6 bases and J 6 bases, with 15 bases left between them. Germline V gene lookup returns CDR1 SNHLY and CDR2 FYNNEI.

The CDR3 DNA is TGTGCCAGCAGCTACACCGGGACAGCCGCTAACTATGGCTACACCTTC. Translation: CASSYTGTAANYGYTF. This chain uses TRBV6-5 with TRBJ1-2; 7 nucleotides agree with TRBD1. In germline, CDR1 is MNHEY, CDR2 SVGAGI. The CDR3 covers 16 residues. The ends lost 6 bases at V and 0 bases at J; junction bases unmatched: 10.

This chain links TRBV6-5 with TRBJ1-6, with D possibly being TRBD1 (6 bases). CDR3 size: 15 residues. Trimming took 5 bases from V and 8 from J, leaving 16 bases between them. Germline lookup yields CDR1 MNHEY and CDR2 SVGAGI. The CDR3 DNA is TGTGCCAGCAGTCCTATAGACAGGCAGTATTCACCCCTCCACTTT. Translation: CASSPIDRQYSPLHF.

The chain carries TRBV18 and TRBJ2-7; 9 nucleotides match TRBD1. With 5 bases clipped from V and 5 bases from J, the junction kept 4 bases outside the gene matches. This CDR3 spans 13 amino acids. Germline V lookup: CDR1 KGHSH, CDR2 LQKENI. The CDR3, as DNA: TGTGCCAGCTCATCTCGGACAGGGGACGAGCAGTACTTC. This sequence encodes CASSSRTGDEQYF.

The chain links TRBV5-4 to TRBJ1-2; 11 positions match TRBD1. The J segment lost 3 bases and the V segment lost 3 bases, leaving 1 base of the junction unmatched. This CDR3 region has 14 residues. CDR1 SGHNT and CDR2 YYREEE come from the germline V gene (reference sequence). CDR3 residues: CASSWTGGDYGYTF. The CDR3, as DNA: TGTGCCAGCAGCTGGACAGGGGGCGACTATGGCTACACCTTC.

The rearrangement uses TRBV30 and TRBJ1-1, with D possibly being TRBD1 (5 bases). CDR3 length: 13 amino acids. V was cut by 3 bases and J by 11 bases, with 19 bases left in between. Germline V gene data show CDR1 as GTSNPN and CDR2 as SVGIG (reference sequence). As DNA, the CDR3 is TGTGCCTGGAGCGCCCCCGGGACTCTAGCCGCTTTCTTT. Amino acids: CAWSAPGTLAAFF.